A selection of T cell receptor beta chains follows, all from one sample in a study of blood T cell repertoires in COVID-19. The data were produced by immunoSEQ multiplex PCR, yet TCRdb's version contains in-frame clones alone and is incomplete. The table has about 22,000 clones, 83% seen once. Sample: peripheral blood. The source of these receptors is a man in his 70s with acute or convalescent COVID-19. Each CDR3 is given without its conserved first and last residue.

v_gene	j_gene	CDR3aa
TRBV4-3	TRBJ2-5	ASSPHRSGGGETQY
TRBV7-9	TRBJ2-7	ASSKPDSYEQY
TRBV19	TRBJ2-2	ASSNRDASGRELF
TRBV6-5	TRBJ1-5	ASSKTGGRQPQH
TRBV7-2	TRBJ2-1	ASSSIAGGGSSYNEQF
TRBV11-2	TRBJ2-7	ASSLAGQREQY
TRBV5-1	TRBJ1-2	ASSLQGSPNGYT
TRBV7-9	TRBJ1-5	ASSPSGGRFLGNQPQH
TRBV18	TRBJ1-1	ASSPPVRNTEAF
TRBV5-5	TRBJ1-2	ASSSPQGVGPGGYT
TRBV28	TRBJ2-5	ASSLPGTLEETQY
TRBV28	TRBJ1-5	ASIKQGAGQPQH
TRBV29-1	TRBJ1-1	SVDGQKFTEAF
TRBV28	TRBJ2-2	ASSSDRAPSNTGELF
TRBV7-2	TRBJ2-7	ASSLPGLTFEQY
TRBV20-1	TRBJ1-5	SASLAGRSNQPQH
TRBV9	TRBJ1-6	ASSVERDNSPLH
TRBV3-1/TRBV3-2	TRBJ2-5	ASSPSIQETQY
TRBV7-2	TRBJ2-7	ASSAAVGSSYEQY
TRBV30	TRBJ1-1	AWSMGGILREAF
TRBV7-2	TRBJ2-7	ASSLERVYEQY
TRBV20-1	TRBJ2-3	SASVIAGVPTQY
TRBV5-1	TRBJ2-7	ASSPPGTGVLEQY
TRBV12-3/TRBV12-4	TRBJ1-2	ASSYDREYGYT
TRBV11-2	TRBJ2-4	ASSLVTVAKNIQY
TRBV29-1	TRBJ2-7	SVPRGGDPHEQY
TRBV5-1	TRBJ2-1	ASGTSGNEQF
TRBV7-2	TRBJ1-5	ASTGRGGNQPQH
TRBV7-9	TRBJ1-1	ASSPQMNTEAF
TRBV4-3	TRBJ2-5	ASSQDAGETQY
TRBV4-1	TRBJ1-6	ASSQDSQGFSPLH
TRBV19	TRBJ2-5	ASSPTPQGIRETQY
TRBV7-3	TRBJ2-2	ASSASNTGELF
TRBV7-9	TRBJ1-1	ASSVDRAGMNTEAF
TRBV6-5	TRBJ2-4	ASSYGFIQGGNIQY
TRBV4-2	TRBJ2-7	ASSRQGAREQY
TRBV30	TRBJ2-1	AWSGPRDRGSNEQF
TRBV12-5	TRBJ2-4	ASGPEQGGAVY
TRBV7-9	TRBJ2-2	ASSLVSGPGDTGELF
TRBV5-1	TRBJ2-7	ASSSIPLRGETYEQY
TRBV5-4	TRBJ2-3	ASSLRLAGITDTQY
TRBV30	TRBJ1-4	AWSLPGVNEKLF
TRBV5-1	TRBJ1-1	ASLLATGGHTEAF
TRBV30	TRBJ2-3	AWRRTDTQY
TRBV11-3	TRBJ2-7	ASSPAGQGTEQY
TRBV4-1	TRBJ2-7	ASSQDELQGREQY
TRBV6-6	TRBJ1-2	ASSPTGSQGSMDGYT
TRBV7-2	TRBJ2-7	ASSNSRGGRLH
TRBV27	TRBJ1-5	ASSFSYNQPQH
TRBV2	TRBJ1-1	ASSEVRGVAEAF
TRBV5-8	TRBJ2-4	ASSSSGWTGGAYIQY
TRBV9	TRBJ2-7	ASSVGEGYEQY
TRBV12-3/TRBV12-4	TRBJ1-1	ASSLAGNTEAF
TRBV5-6	TRBJ2-1	ASSSATSFHEQF
TRBV30	TRBJ1-6	ASSLGTLH
TRBV19	TRBJ2-7	ASSIAASGLYEQY
TRBV28	TRBJ2-3	ASRPTSNGDTQY
TRBV4-1	TRBJ2-2	ASSQEGQGSGELF
TRBV19	TRBJ2-1	ASSPRASGSDEQF